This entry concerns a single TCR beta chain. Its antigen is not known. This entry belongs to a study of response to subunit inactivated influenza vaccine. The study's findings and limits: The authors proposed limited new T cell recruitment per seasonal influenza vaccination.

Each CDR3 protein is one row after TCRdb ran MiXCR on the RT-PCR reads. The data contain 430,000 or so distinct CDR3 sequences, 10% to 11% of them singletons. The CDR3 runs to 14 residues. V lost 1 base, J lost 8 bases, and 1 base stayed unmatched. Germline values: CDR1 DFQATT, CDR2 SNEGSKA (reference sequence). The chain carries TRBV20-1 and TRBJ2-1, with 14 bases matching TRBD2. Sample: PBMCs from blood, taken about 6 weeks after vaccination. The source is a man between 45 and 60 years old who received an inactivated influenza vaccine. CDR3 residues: CSARGTSGGHEQFF. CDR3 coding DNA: TGCAGTGCTAGAGGGACTAGCGGGGGGCATGAGCAGTTCTTC.